The rows below give T cell receptor beta chains drawn from one sample of a study of blood T cell repertoires in COVID-19. Method: immunoSEQ multiplex PCR; TCRdb's copy keeps in-frame clones and lacks some. The table records about 70,000 clones, 80% of them present only once. The sample was peripheral blood. The receptors were sampled from a man between 65 and 79 years old who had recovered from COVID-19. Each CDR3 is given with its conserved first and last residue. Fields, in order: CDR3 protein, CDR3 DNA, V gene, D gene, clone size, J gene. D genes are given only for firm matches. A row's size may be missing; if present it is once, few, many or a size class.

CDR3 protein: CASSADRAVRTEAFF
CDR3 DNA: TGTGCCAGCAGCGCAGACAGGGCGGTCCGGACTGAAGCTTTCTTT
V gene: TRBV7-7
D gene: TRBD1
clone size: NA
J gene: TRBJ1-1

CDR3 protein: CASTPRSGGHTGELFF
CDR3 DNA: TGTGCCAGCACCCCTCGGAGCGGGGGCCACACCGGGGAGCTGTTTTTT
V gene: TRBV5-4
D gene: TRBD2
clone size: NA
J gene: TRBJ2-2

CDR3 protein: CASSLARSSGYEQYF
CDR3 DNA: TGTGCCAGCAGCTTAGCTAGGAGTAGCGGATACGAGCAGTACTTC
V gene: TRBV7-9
D gene: NA
clone size: few
J gene: TRBJ2-7

CDR3 protein: CASSQDRSTETQYF
CDR3 DNA: TGTGCCAGCAGCCAAGATAGATCCACGGAGACCCAGTACTTC
V gene: TRBV3-1/TRBV3-2
D gene: NA
clone size: NA
J gene: TRBJ2-5

CDR3 protein: CASSFQQRGGRDEQYF
CDR3 DNA: TGTGCCAGCAGCTTTCAGCAGCGGGGGGGCAGGGACGAGCAGTACTTC
V gene: TRBV11-3
D gene: TRBD2
clone size: NA
J gene: TRBJ2-7

CDR3 protein: CASSLGGTGGNEQFF
CDR3 DNA: TGTGCCAGCAGCTTAGGGGGGACAGGGGGCAATGAGCAGTTCTTC
V gene: TRBV7-2
D gene: TRBD1
clone size: NA
J gene: TRBJ2-1

CDR3 protein: CASSVVAGPLSYNEQFF
CDR3 DNA: TGTGCCAGCAGTGTCGTCGCGGGTCCGCTCTCCTACAATGAGCAGTTCTTC
V gene: TRBV2
D gene: NA
clone size: NA
J gene: TRBJ2-1

CDR3 protein: CASSSPGLANEKLFF
CDR3 DNA: TGTGCCAGTAGTTCTCCAGGGCTGGCTAATGAAAAACTGTTTTTT
V gene: TRBV19
D gene: NA
clone size: NA
J gene: TRBJ1-4

CDR3 protein: CASSISSPGQGVNNEQFF
CDR3 DNA: TGTGCCAGCAGCATCAGTTCACCGGGACAGGGGGTTAATAATGAGCAGTTCTTC
V gene: TRBV7-3
D gene: TRBD1
clone size: NA
J gene: TRBJ2-1

CDR3 protein: CASKNRDYSYEQYF
CDR3 DNA: TGTGCCAGCAAAAACCGGGACTACTCCTACGAGCAGTACTTC
V gene: TRBV6-5
D gene: TRBD2
clone size: NA
J gene: TRBJ2-7

CDR3 protein: CASSLNSLTGNTIYF
CDR3 DNA: TGTGCCAGCAGCTTAAACTCCCTGACTGGAAACACCATATATTTT
V gene: TRBV7-8
D gene: NA
clone size: NA
J gene: TRBJ1-3

CDR3 protein: CSVLAGGPTGELFF
CDR3 DNA: TGCAGCGTCCTTGCGGGGGGGCCGACCGGGGAGCTGTTTTTT
V gene: TRBV29-1
D gene: TRBD2
clone size: NA
J gene: TRBJ2-2

CDR3 protein: CASSPIQRSGANVLTF
CDR3 DNA: TGCGCCAGCAGCCCTATCCAGCGCTCTGGGGCCAACGTCCTGACTTTC
V gene: TRBV4-3
D gene: NA
clone size: NA
J gene: TRBJ2-6

CDR3 protein: CASSELVSGANVLTF
CDR3 DNA: TGTGCCAGCAGTGAACTTGTCTCTGGGGCCAACGTCCTGACTTTC
V gene: TRBV6-1
D gene: NA
clone size: NA
J gene: TRBJ2-6

CDR3 protein: CASSNRQGGQPQHF
CDR3 DNA: TGTGCCAGCAGCAACCGACAGGGCGGGCAGCCCCAGCATTTT
V gene: TRBV5-5
D gene: TRBD1
clone size: NA
J gene: TRBJ1-5

CDR3 protein: CASSPRQFSATNEKLFF
CDR3 DNA: TGTGCCAGCAGCCCCCGCCAGTTCTCCGCAACTAATGAAAAACTGTTTTTT
V gene: TRBV3-1/TRBV3-2
D gene: NA
clone size: NA
J gene: TRBJ1-4

CDR3 protein: CASDRDTYEQYF
CDR3 DNA: TGTGCCTCGGACAGAGACACCTACGAGCAGTACTTC
V gene: TRBV30
D gene: NA
clone size: NA
J gene: TRBJ2-7